The rows below give T cell receptor beta chains drawn from one sample of a study of cytomegalovirus exposure and HLA in healthy donors. Method: immunoSEQ multiplex PCR; TCRdb's copy keeps in-frame clones and lacks some. The table includes 40,000 to 45,000 clones, about half detected once. The specimen sequenced was PBMCs. These receptors were collected from a man in his sixties in good health and CMV-seronegative. CDR3s include the opening cysteine and the closing phenylalanine or tryptophan. A D gene is named only where the DNA matches it firmly. Clone sizes are given selectively: once, few, many, or a class where the clone is expanded.

TRBJ2-1 | TRBD1 | TRBV5-3 | - | CARSVGQGTNAQFF | TGTGCCAGAAGCGTGGGACAGGGAACCAATGCTCAGTTCTTC
TRBJ2-3 | - | TRBV29-1 | - | CSVEVWAGNTDTQYF | TGCAGCGTTGAAGTGTGGGCTGGAAACACAGATACGCAGTATTTT
TRBJ2-7 | TRBD1 | TRBV5-6 | - | CASSPGTGARSSYEQYF | TGTGCCAGCAGCCCCGGGACAGGGGCCCGGAGCTCCTACGAGCAGTACTTC
TRBJ2-3 | - | TRBV19 | few | CARHRRGADTQYF | TGTGCCAGGCATAGGAGAGGAGCAGATACGCAGTATTTT
TRBJ1-6 | - | TRBV6-1 | - | CASSSDIPSPLHF | TGTGCCAGCAGCTCTGACATTCCCTCACCCCTCCACTTT
TRBJ1-3 | - | TRBV7-7 | - | CASSSSSGNTIYF | TGTGCCAGCAGCTCCAGCTCTGGAAACACCATATATTTT
TRBJ1-2 | - | TRBV28 | - | CASSLSPGVYGYTF | TGTGCCAGCAGTTTATCCCCCGGAGTCTATGGCTACACCTTC
TRBJ2-5 | - | TRBV5-1 | - | CASSLVAGTETQYF | TGCGCCAGCAGCTTGGTGGCGGGGACCGAGACCCAGTACTTC
TRBJ1-1 | - | TRBV6-1 | - | CASSEAPMNTEAFF | TGTGCCAGCAGTGAGGCCCCCATGAACACTGAAGCTTTCTTT
TRBJ1-5 | - | TRBV6-1 | - | CASSVFNQPQHF | TGTGCCAGCAGTGTCTTCAATCAGCCCCAGCATTTT
TRBJ2-3 | TRBD2 | TRBV7-9 | - | CASSLTSGTDTQYF | TGTGCCAGCAGCCTGACTAGCGGCACAGATACGCAGTATTTT
TRBJ1-5 | TRBD1 | TRBV2 | - | CASSEGESRAGGSNQPQHF | TGTGCCAGCAGTGAAGGGGAAAGTCGGGCAGGGGGTAGCAATCAGCCCCAGCATTTT
TRBJ1-4 | - | TRBV4-3 | - | CASSQGDGRGGEKLFF | TGCGCCAGCAGCCAAGGGGATGGCAGGGGCGGGGAAAAACTGTTTTTT
TRBJ2-7 | TRBD2 | TRBV29-1 | - | CSAGGGDYEQYF | TGCAGCGCCGGGGGAGGGGACTACGAGCAGTACTTC
TRBJ2-1 | - | TRBV2 | - | CASIPGLARLNEQFF | TGTGCCAGCATCCCCGGGCTAGCCCGCCTCAATGAGCAGTTCTTC
TRBJ2-7 | - | TRBV5-4 | - | CASSLESFGDEQYF | TGTGCCAGCAGCTTGGAATCCTTCGGGGACGAGCAGTACTTC
TRBJ1-3 | - | TRBV7-8 | - | CASSSIGGPGNTIYF | TGTGCCAGCAGCTCTATCGGGGGGCCTGGAAACACCATATATTTT
TRBJ2-1 | - | TRBV11-2 | many | CASSLNDRFNEQFF | TGTGCCAGCAGCTTAAACGACAGATTCAATGAGCAGTTCTTC
TRBJ2-7 | - | TRBV7-8 | - | CASRLGQGGYEQYF | TGTGCCAGCAGACTTGGGCAGGGAGGCTACGAGCAGTACTTC
TRBJ2-2 | TRBD1 | TRBV6-4 | few | CASRDTDRVWAGELFF | TGTGCCAGCAGAGATACGGACAGGGTGTGGGCCGGGGAGCTGTTTTTT
TRBJ1-1 | - | TRBV9 | once | CASSVVSQATEAFF | TGTGCCAGCAGCGTAGTCAGTCAGGCCACTGAAGCTTTCTTT
TRBJ2-7 | TRBD2 | TRBV6-1 | - | CASTQGPSGVYEQYF | TGTGCCAGCACTCAAGGGCCTAGCGGGGTCTACGAGCAGTACTTC
TRBJ1-3 | - | TRBV29-1 | - | CSVDRARSGNTIYF | TGCAGCGTTGACAGGGCGCGCTCTGGAAACACCATATATTTT
TRBJ2-7 | TRBD2 | TRBV28 | once | CASSLGLAGGPRPYEQYF | TGTGCCAGCAGTCTGGGACTAGCGGGAGGGCCAAGGCCCTACGAGCAGTACTTC
TRBJ2-5 | TRBD2 | TRBV19 | medium-sized | CASRLAGETQYF | TGTGCCAGTAGGCTAGCGGGAGAGACCCAGTACTTC
TRBJ2-7 | TRBD2 | TRBV29-1 | - | CSVDGAGGEQYF | TGCAGCGTTGACGGGGCGGGGGGCGAGCAGTACTTC
TRBJ1-5 | - | TRBV28 | - | CASSLLGGEGQPQHF | TGTGCCAGCAGTTTATTAGGGGGGGAGGGTCAGCCCCAGCATTTT
TRBJ2-3 | - | TRBV6-1 | - | CASSVQGTDTQYF | TGTGCCAGCAGTGTTCAGGGCACAGATACGCAGTATTTT
TRBJ2-1 | TRBD2 | TRBV7-9 | once | CASSFRLAGGPGEQFF | TGTGCCAGCAGCTTTCGACTAGCGGGAGGGCCCGGTGAGCAGTTCTTC
TRBJ1-2 | - | TRBV20-1 | - | CSGGNNYGYTF | TGCAGTGGCGGAAATAACTATGGCTACACCTTC
TRBJ2-1 | TRBD2 | TRBV4-2 | - | CASSAGTSGNNEQFF | TGTGCCAGCAGTGCCGGGACTAGCGGCAACAATGAGCAGTTCTTC
TRBJ1-1 | - | TRBV7-9 | - | CASSLGLRENTEAFF | TGTGCCAGCAGCCTAGGCTTGAGGGAGAACACTGAAGCTTTCTTT
TRBJ2-1 | - | TRBV4-2 | - | CASSQDWAGRYNEQFF | TGTGCCAGCAGCCAAGATTGGGCAGGGCGATACAATGAGCAGTTCTTC
TRBJ1-4 | TRBD1 | TRBV28 | few | CASSLTGTGAEKLFF | TGTGCCAGCAGCCTTACCGGGACAGGGGCCGAAAAACTGTTTTTT
TRBJ1-5 | TRBD1 | TRBV7-2 | - | CASSLWTGDQPQHF | TGTGCCAGCAGCTTATGGACAGGGGATCAGCCCCAGCATTTT
TRBJ1-1 | - | TRBV4-2 | - | CASSQDLGLEGAFF | TGTGCCAGCAGCCAAGACCTTGGCCTCGAGGGAGCTTTCTTT
TRBJ2-6 | TRBD2 | TRBV2 | - | CASTVRGAGANVLTF | TGTGCCAGCACGGTACGGGGGGCTGGGGCCAACGTCCTGACTTTC
TRBJ2-6 | - | TRBV7-2 | - | CASSATGTGANVLTF | TGTGCCAGCAGCGCGACAGGTACTGGGGCCAACGTCCTGACTTTC
TRBJ2-7 | TRBD1 | TRBV18 | - | CASSPGTGQPYEQYF | TGTGCCAGCTCACCTGGTACGGGACAGCCCTACGAGCAGTACTTC
TRBJ1-2 | - | TRBV5-1 | - | CASSLDREYGYTF | TGCGCCAGCAGCTTGGACAGGGAGTATGGCTACACCTTC
TRBJ1-4 | TRBD1 | TRBV18 | few | CASSPRTGGGEKLFF | TGTGCCAGCTCACCCCGGACAGGGGGAGGGGAAAAACTGTTTTTT